One sample yielded the 17 T cell receptor beta chains listed below, sequenced in a study of T cell responses to AZD1222 COVID-19 vaccine. Data came from immunoSEQ multiplex PCR; TCRdb stores just in-frame clones and leaves some out. The sample has about 130,000 clones; about 88% are singletons. This sample comprised peripheral blood, obtained on day 0 of AZD1222 vaccination. The receptors shown here come from an adult in good health.

The gene calls are TRBV5-1 and TRBJ2-7; D call uncertain. V shed 4 bases and J shed 1 base, with 12 bases lying between them. Germline V gene lookup returns CDR1 SGHRS and CDR2 YFSETQ. The CDR3 covers 14 residues. CDR3 region: CASSLHGTSYEQYF. The CDR3 nucleotides read TGCGCCAGCAGCCTCCACGGAACTTCCTACGAGCAGTACTTC. Using reference TRBV5-1 and TRBJ2-7 for the parts outside the CDR3, the full variable domain is KAGVTQTPRYLIKTRGQQVTLSCSPISGHRSVSWYQQTPGQGLQFLFEYFSETQRNKGNFPGRFSGRQFSNSRSEMNVSTLELGDSALYLCASSLHGTSYEQYFGPGTRLTVT.

The rearrangement uses TRBV19 and TRBJ2-1; 8 bases align to TRBD1. The CDR3 spans 16 residues. J was trimmed by 2 bases and V by 3 bases; bases with no gene match: 6. From germline, CDR1 is LNHDA and CDR2 SQIVND (reference sequence). The CDR3 DNA is TGTGCCAGTAGTATCACGGACAGGGTCCCCTACAATGAGCAGTTCTTC. It translates to CASSITDRVPYNEQFF.

The CDR3 bases are TGTGCCAGCAGTTTATCTTGGGGCAGAGGGGAGACCCAGTACTTC. This sequence encodes CASSLSWGRGETQYF. V usage is TRBV27 and J usage is TRBJ2-5, with D tentatively TRBD1 or TRBD2 (5 bases each). The ends were cut back, 0 bases at V and 5 bases at J, with 13 bases in the middle. The CDR3 loop spans 15 amino acids. Per germline, CDR1 MNHEY and CDR2 SMNVEV (reference sequence).

This rearrangement joins TRBV23-1 to TRBJ2-1, with 8 bases matching TRBD1. TRBV23-1 is an ORF, and what it does is uncertain. With V trimmed by 2 bases and J by 3 bases, 12 bases remained unmatched. The CDR3 consists of 18 residues. As DNA, the CDR3 is TGCGCCAGCAGTCAAGCAGCCCCGGGACAGGTAGACTACAATGAGCAGTTCTTC. Its protein product is CASSQAAPGQVDYNEQFF.

This clone was observed a few times. The V and J genes are TRBV12-5 and TRBJ1-4; the D gene is possibly TRBD1 (5 bases). Germline V gene data show CDR1 as LGHNT and CDR2 as FRNRAP. V was trimmed by 2 bases and J by 8 bases, leaving 15 bases between them. This CDR3 is 15 amino acids long. CDR3: CASGLLTQGGEKLFF. The CDR3 bases are TGTGCTAGTGGTTTGCTAACTCAGGGTGGGGAAAAACTGTTTTTT.

The chain recombines TRBV7-9 with TRBJ2-1; 11 positions agree with TRBD1. Trimming at V came to 4 bases and at J to 7 bases, leaving 15 bases not matched to a gene. CDR1 is SEHNR, CDR2 FQNEAQ, per germline (reference sequence). The CDR3 length is 18 residues. CDR3 in amino acids: CASSSTLIRDRGINEQFF. The CDR3, as DNA: TGTGCCAGCAGCTCGACTCTCATCCGGGACAGGGGGATTAATGAGCAGTTCTTC.

The chain combines TRBV19 with TRBJ1-1, with 7 positions matching TRBD1. Germline CDR1 LNHDA, CDR2 SQIVND (reference sequence). This CDR3 contains 15 residues. Trimming at V came to 3 bases and at J to 5 bases, leaving 9 bases not matched to a gene. For the CDR3, the DNA is TGTGCCAGTAGTATGGGACAGCTTACCAGGACTGAAGCTTTCTTT. Its translation: CASSMGQLTRTEAFF. Full variable domain (missing parts from reference TRBV19 and TRBJ1-1): DGGITQSPKYLFRKEGQNVTLSCEQNLNHDAMYWYRQDPGQGLRLIYYSQIVNDFQKGDIAEGYSVSREKKESFPLTVTSAQKNPTAFYLCASSMGQLTRTEAFFGQGTRLTVV.

CDR3 coding DNA: TGCGCCAGCAGCCTCGTGGGTTACAATGAGCAGTTCTTC. Translating gives CASSLVGYNEQFF. This chain uses TRBV4-1 with TRBJ2-1; D not certain. Germline-derived CDR1 and CDR2 are MGHRA and YSYEKL. The CDR3 spans 13 residues. With 4 bases removed from V and 4 bases from J, the gap between germline ends came to 8 bases.

The gene calls are TRBV6-1 and TRBJ2-3; 14 nucleotides line up with TRBD2. Trimming cost V 3 bases and J 3 bases; bases outside gene matches: 2. Germline V gives CDR1 MNHNS, CDR2 SASEGT. This CDR3 is 16 amino acids long. This chain's CDR3 is CASSETSGGATDTQYF. As DNA, the CDR3 is TGTGCCAGCAGTGAGACTAGCGGGGGGGCAACAGATACGCAGTATTTT.

This clone appeared once. The rearrangement uses TRBV12-3 or TRBV12-4 and TRBJ1-2; D is perhaps TRBD1 (6 bases). The CDR3 runs 12 residues. Trimming left V 5 bases short and J 7 bases short, with 11 bases between. DNA for the CDR3: TGTGCCAGCAGTGAGGGGGGGGTTGGCTACACCTTC. It translates to CASSEGGVGYTF.

The rearrangement joins TRBV4-3 to TRBJ2-3; possible D gene TRBD1, 5 bases. The germline V gene has CDR1 LGHNA and CDR2 YSLEER. With 0 bases removed from V and 0 bases from J, the gap between germline ends came to 10 bases. The CDR3 contains 16 residues. CDR3 nucleotides: TGCGCCAGCAGCCAAGAGCGACAGCATAGCACAGATACGCAGTATTTT. As protein: CASSQERQHSTDTQYF.

V usage is TRBV12-3 or TRBV12-4 and J usage is TRBJ2-5, with no clear D. The CDR3 is 13 amino acids. V was shortened by 4 bases and J by 2 bases, with 8 bases between the two germline ends. The CDR3 sequence: CASSSTVQETQYF. The CDR3 DNA is TGTGCCAGCAGTTCGACTGTACAAGAGACCCAGTACTTC.

V and J are TRBV2 and TRBJ1-2, with 7 bases aligning to TRBD1. After removal of 6 bases from V and 4 bases from J, the junction contained 5 bases not matched to a gene. The germline CDR1 and CDR2 sequences are SNHLY and FYNNEI. The CDR3 runs 13 residues. This chain's CDR3 is CASSLQGLYGYTF. In nucleotides, the CDR3 is TGTGCCAGCAGCTTACAGGGGCTCTATGGCTACACCTTC.

This rearrangement joins TRBV18 to TRBJ1-1; D not resolved. V was cut by 6 bases and J by 1 base, with 9 bases left in between. Germline CDR1 reads KGHSH; CDR2 reads LQKENI. The CDR3 has 13 amino acids. The CDR3 DNA reads as TGTGCCAGCTCTTCCGACGGGAACACTGAAGCTTTCTTT. Protein sequence: CASSSDGNTEAFF.

This clone turned up a few times. The chain links TRBV5-4 to TRBJ1-2; TRBD1 is a possible D gene (5 bases). With 4 bases removed from V and 0 bases from J, the gap between germline ends came to 10 bases. CDR1 is SGHNT and CDR2 is YYREEE in the germline V gene (reference sequence). This CDR3 contains 14 residues. The CDR3 coding sequence is TGTGCCAGCAGCCTAGTAGGGGCTAACTATGGCTACACCTTC. Amino acids: CASSLVGANYGYTF.

The V call is TRBV19, the J call TRBJ1-3, with TRBD1 as a possible D gene (5 bases). V was pared by 8 bases and J by 0 bases, with 11 bases between. Per germline, CDR1 LNHDA and CDR2 SQIVND (reference sequence). The CDR3 runs to 14 residues. The DNA of the CDR3 is TGTGCCAGTGCCGGGACTGGCTCTGGAAACACCATATATTTT. Protein: CASAGTGSGNTIYF.

The chain carries TRBV7-9 and TRBJ1-4, with D unclear. V was clipped by 1 base and J by 10 bases, with 7 bases between them. CDR3 size: 12 residues. CDR1 is SEHNR, CDR2 FQNEAQ, per germline (reference sequence). This CDR3 is CASSLDAGKLFF. Written as DNA, the CDR3 is TGTGCCAGCAGCTTAGACGCGGGAAAACTGTTTTTT. The full variable domain, with the rest looked up from reference TRBV7-9 and TRBJ1-4, is DTGVSQNPRHKITKRGQNVTFRCDPISEHNRLYWYRQTLGQGPEFLTYFQNEAQLEKSRLLSDRFSAERPKGSFSTLEIQRTEQGDSAMYLCASSLDAGKLFFGSGTQLSVL.